This TCR beta chain derives from a study of blood T cell repertoires in COVID-19. TCRdb's table, derived via immunoSEQ multiplex PCR, lists solely in-frame clones and lacks some. Counted here are around 6,700 clones, 70% to 90% occurring once; the ten biggest clones make up about 10%. CDR1 SGHNT and CDR2 YENEEA come from the germline V gene. This CDR3 has 15 amino acids. V dropped 5 bases and J dropped 5; count of bases not matched to a gene: 5. This clonotype was sampled from a man between 65 and 85 years old with active COVID-19. Sequences were obtained from peripheral blood. The chain combines TRBV11-3 with TRBJ2-5; 13 bases align to TRBD2. CDR3 in amino acids: CASSQGLAGWETQYF. The DNA for the CDR3 is TGTGCCAGCAGCCAGGGACTAGCGGGGTGGGAGACCCAGTACTTC.